This TCR beta chain is from a study of T cells after yellow fever vaccination. Study-level background: Fractions of limited cellularity were prepared by means of SMART-Seq v4 Ultra Low Input. General study findings and limits: Some clonotypes, a small share, were shared between CD4 and CD8 compartments.

This CDR3 is 12 amino acids long. The germline CDR1 and CDR2 sequences are SQVTM and ANQGSEA. With 8 bases removed from V and 1 base from J, the gap between germline ends came to 8 bases. Template switching with 5'RACE generated the TCR cDNA and added a universal primer site and UMIs. MiXCR, applied by TCRdb to the 5' RACE reads, yields one record per CDR3 protein. The sample yields about 120,000 distinct CDR3 sequences, about 16% seen once. To note about this clonotype: Its antigen is unknown.

This specimen consisted of CD8+ T cells sorted from PBMCs, obtained 5 days after the yellow fever booster vaccination. The chain has TRBV29-1 and TRBJ2-2, with a possible D match to TRBD1 (5 bases). The receptor's source is a man aged 18-30 years who received the YFV17D yellow fever vaccine. The CDR3: CSSRENTGELFF. CDR3 coding DNA: TGCAGCTCCAGGGAGAACACCGGGGAGCTGTTTTTT.